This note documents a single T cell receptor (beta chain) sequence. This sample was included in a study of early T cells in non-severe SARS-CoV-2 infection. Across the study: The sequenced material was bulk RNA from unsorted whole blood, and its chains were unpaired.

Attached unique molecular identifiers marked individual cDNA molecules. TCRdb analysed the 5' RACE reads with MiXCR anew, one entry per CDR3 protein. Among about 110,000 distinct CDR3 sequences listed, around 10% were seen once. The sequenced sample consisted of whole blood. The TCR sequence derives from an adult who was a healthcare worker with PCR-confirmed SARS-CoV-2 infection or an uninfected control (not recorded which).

The CDR3 reads CSARPTGEVYSNQPQHF. The CDR3 DNA is TGCAGTGCTAGGCCGACAGGGGAAGTTTATAGCAATCAGCCCCAGCATTTT. The V and J genes are TRBV20-1 and TRBJ1-5; 8 positions agree with TRBD1. Unmatched junction bases numbered 10, after V lost 3 bases and J lost 0 bases. CDR1 DFQATT and CDR2 SNEGSKA come from the germline V gene (reference sequence). The CDR3 is 17 amino acids.